This T cell receptor (beta chain) was sequenced during a study of beta chain features in type 1 diabetes. Findings and caveats of the study: A moderate, significant TCRB CDR3 shortening appeared in type 1 diabetes across four CD4+ subsets.

Expressed TCRB transcripts were sequenced because the entire RNA isolate underwent reverse transcription. The protocol was immunoSEQ multiplex PCR, while the TCRdb copy is restricted to in-frame clones and leaves out a portion. The repertoire has hundreds of thousands of clones, 17% of them found once; the top ten carry around 0.02%. It was via CD45RO/CCR7/CD25/CD127/CD95/CD27 that CD4+ naive, central memory, regulatory and stem cell-like memory cells were sorted. There are a few counts of this clone. The antigen remains unidentified. The sequencing input was naive CD4+ T cells from blood. This clonotype was sampled from a woman aged 18-29 years in good health.

DNA for the CDR3: TGTGCCAGCAGCTTGGAGCCAACTGGGGCCAACGTCCTGACTTTC. It encodes CASSLEPTGANVLTF. The chain joins TRBV7-6 to TRBJ2-6; no definite D call. This CDR3 is built from 15 residues. The V gene lost 3 bases and the J gene lost 2 bases, with 8 bases spanning the gap. Germline CDR1 SGHVS, CDR2 FNYEAQ.